The 26 T cell receptor beta chains below were found in one sample sequenced in a study of blood T cell repertoires in COVID-19. The method was immunoSEQ multiplex PCR; TCRdb's version includes in-frame clones alone and lacks a portion of them. This sample has 250,000 to 350,000 clones, with around 89% found just once. The sample was peripheral blood. These TCRs come from a woman aged 50 to 60 with COVID-19, enrolled during active disease.

This chain connects TRBV30 to TRBJ1-1; D not resolved. Germline V gene sequence: CDR1 GTSNPN, CDR2 SVGIG (reference sequence). The CDR3 length is 12 residues. V was cut by 7 bases and J by 1 base, with 10 bases left in between. DNA of the CDR3: TGTGCCTTCGCCCGCGAGAACACTGAAGCTTTCTTT. Its translation: CAFARENTEAFF.

This chain connects TRBV6-5 to TRBJ1-3; no definite D call. Trimming left V 3 bases short and J 2 bases short, with 5 bases between. CDR1 is MNHEY and CDR2 is SVGAGI in the germline V gene. This CDR3 comprises 13 residues. The CDR3, as DNA: TGTGCCAGCAGTTATTCGGCTGGAAACACCATATATTTT. Protein sequence: CASSYSAGNTIYF.

The chain combines TRBV7-2 with TRBJ2-2; D is unresolved. Trimming cost V 2 bases and J 2 bases, with 6 bases left between them. CDR1 SGHTA and CDR2 FQGNSA come from the germline V gene. CDR3 length: 14 residues. The CDR3, as DNA: TGTGCCAGCAGCTTACAGGTTAACACCGGGGAGCTGTTTTTT. This encodes CASSLQVNTGELFF. The full variable domain, its missing parts supplied by reference TRBV7-2 and TRBJ2-2, is GAGVSQSPSNKVTEKGKDVELRCDPISGHTALYWYRQSLGQGLEFLIYFQGNSAPDKSGLPSDRFSAERTGGSVSTLTIQRTQQEDSAVYLCASSLQVNTGELFFGEGSRLTVL.

This rearrangement joins TRBV24-1 to TRBJ1-2, with 9 positions matching TRBD1. CDR3 length: 15 residues. Germline V gene sequence: CDR1 KGHDR, CDR2 SFDVKD. After removal of 1 base from V and 6 bases from J, the junction contained 5 bases not matched to a gene. In nucleotides, the CDR3 is TGTGCCACCAGTGATTTTAATGGGGACAGGGATGGCTACACCTTC. Amino acids: CATSDFNGDRDGYTF.

J is TRBJ1-4 and V is TRBV4-2; the D is unclear. The CDR3 extends over 18 amino acids. Trimming stripped 1 base from V and 4 bases from J, with 19 bases between. Germline assignment: CDR1 LGHNA and CDR2 YNFKEQ. CDR3 DNA: TGTGCCAGCAGCCAAGGCCTCCAGGCGCGGAGGGTTAATGAAAAACTGTTTTTT. Its translation is CASSQGLQARRVNEKLFF.

This clone has only a few counts. V and J are TRBV30 and TRBJ1-5; TRBD1 matches 10 bases. The V gene end was trimmed by 6 bases and the J gene end by 6 bases; junction bases not matched to a gene: 8. The CDR3 extends over 14 amino acids. Germline V gene data show CDR1 as GTSNPN and CDR2 as SVGIG (reference sequence). The DNA of the CDR3 is TGTGCCTGCACCTCGGGACAGGGGATTCAGCCCCAGCATTTT. As protein: CACTSGQGIQPQHF.

In its sample, this clone was seen once. The chain couples TRBV4-1 to TRBJ1-1, with TRBD1 identical over 7 bases. The length of the CDR3 is 16 residues. V lost 4 bases to trimming and J lost 5 bases; unmatched junction nucleotides: 13. Germline loops: CDR1 MGHRA, CDR2 YSYEKL. In DNA, the CDR3 is TGCGCCAGCAGCCTAGGACAGGCGAGCCCAGGGACTGAAGCTTTCTTT. This sequence encodes CASSLGQASPGTEAFF.

The rearrangement joins TRBV9 to TRBJ2-3; tentatively, D is TRBD2 (6 bases). The CDR3 contains 15 residues. V was clipped by 8 bases and J by 1 base, with 17 bases between them. CDR1 and CDR2 from the germline V gene are SGDLS and YYNGEE. CDR3 bases: TGTGCCAGACAACCCGACCGGGACTGCACAGATACGCAGTATTTT. Its protein is CARQPDRDCTDTQYF.

The J gene is TRBJ2-1, the V gene TRBV12-3 or TRBV12-4, with 8 bases lining up with TRBD2. V lost 9 bases to trimming and J lost 6 bases; unmatched junction nucleotides: 4. This CDR3 is 12 amino acids long. The CDR3 reads CASRTSINEQFF. CDR3 bases: TGTGCCAGTCGGACTAGCATCAATGAGCAGTTCTTC.

This sequence joins TRBV2 and TRBJ1-2; D may be TRBD1 (5 bases). V was clipped by 3 bases and J by 8 bases, with 16 bases between them. CDR3 length equals 14 residues. Germline values: CDR1 SNHLY, CDR2 FYNNEI. The CDR3 DNA reads as TGTGCCAGCAGTGATGGGCGGGGCTTAATGGGCTACACCTTC. It yields the protein CASSDGRGLMGYTF.

The gene calls are TRBV14 and TRBJ2-5, with 13 bases identical to TRBD2. The ends lost 0 bases at V and 5 bases at J; junction bases unmatched: 9. Germline lookup yields CDR1 SGHDN and CDR2 FVKESK. This CDR3 region has 18 residues. In nucleotides, the CDR3 is TGTGCCAGCAGCCAAGAATTCGCGACTAGCGGGAGGAGGGAGACCCAGTACTTC. The encoded protein is CASSQEFATSGRRETQYF. The full variable domain, with the rest looked up from reference TRBV14 and TRBJ2-5, is EAGVTQFPSHSVIEKGQTVTLRCDPISGHDNLYWYRRVMGKEIKFLLHFVKESKQDESGMPNNRFLAERTGGTYSTLKVQPAELEDSGVYFCASSQEFATSGRRETQYFGPGTRLLVL.

The chain is built from TRBV27 and TRBJ2-1; 9 nucleotides agree with TRBD1. Trimming at V came to 5 bases and at J to 1 base, leaving 6 bases not matched to a gene. The CDR3 sequence is 16 residues long. Germline V gene data show CDR1 as MNHEY and CDR2 as SMNVEV (reference sequence). The CDR3 region is CASSPLDRGSYNEQFF. The CDR3 nucleotides are TGTGCCAGCAGTCCCCTAGACAGGGGGTCCTACAATGAGCAGTTCTTC.

The genes are TRBV5-5 and TRBJ1-4, with D uncertain. The CDR3 extends over 15 amino acids. V lost 1 base, J lost 2 bases, and 9 bases lay in between. Germline V gives CDR1 SGHKS, CDR2 YYEKEE (reference sequence). The CDR3 is CASSLLMQTNEKLFF. DNA for the CDR3: TGTGCCAGCAGCTTGCTGATGCAGACTAATGAAAAACTGTTTTTT.

The chain is built from TRBV20-1 and TRBJ1-1; D is possibly TRBD1 (6 bases). The V end lost 2 bases, the J end lost 11 bases, and 12 bases lay between the germline ends. The CDR3 runs 11 residues. Germline lookup yields CDR1 DFQATT and CDR2 SNEGSKA (reference sequence). The chain's CDR3 is CSARKVTGAFF. CDR3 bases: TGCAGTGCTAGAAAGGTCACAGGGGCTTTCTTT.

A few counts support this clone. The chain links TRBV11-2 to TRBJ1-2; D is perhaps TRBD1 (5 bases). The CDR3 consists of 15 residues. Trimming pared 3 bases from V and 6 bases from J, leaving 17 bases between. Germline V CDR1 and CDR2: SGHAT, FQNNGV. CDR3: CASSFSTRAVDGYTF. The CDR3 bases are TGTGCCAGCAGCTTTTCAACCAGGGCCGTAGATGGCTACACCTTC.

This clone was observed a single time. The chain joins TRBV27 to TRBJ2-6; D unresolved. V was pared by 6 bases and J by 2 bases, with 8 bases between. Germline loops: CDR1 MNHEY, CDR2 SMNVEV (reference sequence). This CDR3 is built from 14 residues. CDR3 region: CASSLSPGANVLTF. The CDR3 coding sequence is TGTGCCAGCAGCCTAAGCCCTGGGGCCAACGTCCTGACTTTC.

V gene TRBV25-1 combines with J gene TRBJ1-1; D may be TRBD1 (6 bases). Germline values: CDR1 MGHDK, CDR2 SYGVNS. The CDR3 runs 15 residues. Between the trimmed V and J ends, which lost 3 bases and 5 bases, there was a span of 16 bases. The CDR3 DNA reads as TGTGCCAGCAGTGAGCACCGACAGGCGGTGACTGAAGCTTTCTTT. Translation: CASSEHRQAVTEAFF.

The chain has TRBV5-4 and TRBJ2-1, with D possibly matching TRBD2 (5 bases). CDR1 and CDR2 (germline): SGHNT, YYREEE (reference sequence). The CDR3 is 16 amino acids. V gave up 0 bases and J gave up 12 bases, with 22 bases separating them. In DNA, the CDR3 is TGTGCCAGCAGCTTGGGACTACCTAGCTCTGGCGTTGGGCAGTTCTTC. This sequence encodes CASSLGLPSSGVGQFF.

J is TRBJ2-3 and V is TRBV4-3, with 11 nucleotides matching TRBD2. The CDR3 runs 20 residues. Germline V gene data show CDR1 as LGHNA and CDR2 as YSLEER. Trimming took 3 bases from V and 5 from J; bases not matched to a gene: 19. CDR3 protein: CASSHSEYFSGRAVGDTQYF. For the CDR3, the DNA is TGCGCCAGCAGCCATTCGGAATATTTTAGCGGGAGGGCCGTCGGAGATACGCAGTATTTT.

This chain connects TRBV11-3 to TRBJ2-5, with TRBD2 matching 9 bases. V lost 3 bases and J lost 5; bases outside the gene matches: 7. CDR1 and CDR2 (germline): SGHNT, YENEEA. The CDR3 totals 15 residues. As DNA, the CDR3 is TGTGCCAGCAGCTTTAGCGGGAGAATGATGGAGACCCAGTACTTC. Residues: CASSFSGRMMETQYF.

This chain uses TRBV15 with TRBJ2-4, with 14 bases aligning to TRBD2. Per the germline V gene, CDR1 is LNHNV and CDR2 is YYDKDF (reference sequence). This CDR3 has 19 residues. V lost 1 base, J lost 2 bases, and 7 bases stayed unmatched. Here the CDR3 DNA reads TGTGCCACCAGCAGAGGAGGCGGGACTAGCGGGAGCTCCAAAAACATTCAGTACTTC. It translates to CATSRGGGTSGSSKNIQYF.

Note on this clone: The sample has other DNA sequences that encode this CDR3 too. V is TRBV2 and J is TRBJ2-1, with 8 bases aligning to TRBD2. The CDR3 consists of 15 residues. J lost 0 bases, V lost 5 bases, and 3 bases had no gene match. In germline, CDR1 is SNHLY, CDR2 FYNNEI. CDR3 bases: TGTGCCAGCAGTCCCGGGACTAGCTCCTACAATGAGCAGTTCTTC. Translated: CASSPGTSSYNEQFF.

V gene TRBV19 combines with J gene TRBJ1-4; D is uncertain. Germline V gene data show CDR1 as LNHDA and CDR2 as SQIVND (reference sequence). The CDR3 runs to 15 residues. The V end was cut by 3 bases, the J end by 2 bases, with 10 bases between. CDR3 coding DNA: TGTGCCAGTAGTATCTTCTGGGAGACTAATGAAAAACTGTTTTTT. Translating gives CASSIFWETNEKLFF.

The chain employs TRBV7-2 and TRBJ2-7, with D perhaps TRBD2 (7 bases). The germline V gene has CDR1 SGHTA and CDR2 FQGNSA. The CDR3 is 13 residues long. Trimming removed 5 bases from V and 6 bases from J, with 14 bases in between. This CDR3 reads CASSGGAASEQYF. CDR3 nucleotide sequence: TGTGCCAGCAGCGGGGGGGCCGCCTCCGAGCAGTACTTC. Full variable domain (outside the CDR3, taken from reference TRBV7-2 and TRBJ2-7): GAGVSQSPSNKVTEKGKDVELRCDPISGHTALYWYRQSLGQGLEFLIYFQGNSAPDKSGLPSDRFSAERTGGSVSTLTIQRTQQEDSAVYLCASSGGAASEQYFGPGTRLTVT.

The J gene is TRBJ2-6, the V gene TRBV27; 8 bases line up with TRBD1. The CDR3 runs to 12 residues. V lost 8 bases and J lost 8; bases outside the gene matches: 2. Germline-derived CDR1 and CDR2 are MNHEY and SMNVEV (reference sequence). The DNA for the CDR3 is TGTGCCAGCGGACAGGGTCCCAACGTCCTGACTTTC. Its translation is CASGQGPNVLTF.

This clone was seen only a few times. The chain uses TRBV9 and TRBJ1-6; no clear D gene. Germline V gene sequence: CDR1 SGDLS, CDR2 YYNGEE. The CDR3 spans 15 residues. Deletions cut 0 bases from V and 7 bases from J, with 11 bases between. The CDR3 DNA reads as TGTGCCAGCAGCGTAGATCCGGGGAGAAATTCACCCCTCCACTTT. Translated: CASSVDPGRNSPLHF.